Listed below are T cell receptor beta chains from one sample, sequenced in a study of blood T cell repertoires in COVID-19. Method: immunoSEQ multiplex PCR; TCRdb's copy keeps in-frame clones and lacks some. Of over 55,000 clones detected, around 82% appear once; the ten largest clones hold about a tenth. The sequencing sample was made of peripheral blood. Every receptor here comes from a man older than 75 with COVID-19, enrolled during active disease. CDR3s include the opening cysteine and the closing phenylalanine or tryptophan. The D gene is left open where the match is weak. Size is stated for part of the rows, as once, few or many counts, or as a class when the clone is expanded.

d_call j_call v_call clone_size cdr3_aa cdr3_nt
TRBD1 TRBJ1-2 TRBV24-1 few CATSDLRQGGGYTF TGTGCCACCAGTGATTTGCGGCAGGGGGGAGGCTACACCTTC
TRBD1 TRBJ2-2 TRBV7-8 . CASSLVIGTGAGELFF TGTGCCAGCAGCTTAGTAATCGGGACAGGGGCCGGGGAGCTGTTTTTT
. TRBJ1-6 TRBV3-1/TRBV3-2 medium-sized CASSQAGENSPLHF TGTGCCAGCAGCCAAGCAGGGGAGAATTCACCCCTCCACTTT
. TRBJ1-1 TRBV3-1/TRBV3-2 . CASSQVLWGGAEAFF TGTGCCAGCAGCCAAGTCCTTTGGGGCGGGGCTGAAGCTTTCTTT
. TRBJ1-4 TRBV12-3/TRBV12-4 . CASSPLAGGKLFF TGTGCCAGCAGTCCCCTGGCGGGGGGAAAACTGTTTTTT
TRBD1 TRBJ1-5 TRBV19 once CASSTTGSTVSNQPQHF TGTGCCAGTAGTACGACAGGGAGCACGGTGAGCAATCAGCCCCAGCATTTT
. TRBJ1-4 TRBV19 . CASSIRDLGTNEKLFF TGTGCCAGTAGTATCAGGGATTTGGGGACTAATGAAAAACTGTTTTTT
. TRBJ1-3 TRBV7-2 . CASSGPGGGNTIYF TGTGCCAGCAGCGGACCGGGAGGCGGAAACACCATATATTTT
. TRBJ1-4 TRBV18 once CASSPTGTNEKLFF TGTGCCAGCTCACCAACAGGGACTAATGAAAAACTGTTTTTT
. TRBJ2-5 TRBV10-3 . CAISLGGETQYF TGTGCCATCAGCCTAGGAGGGGAGACCCAGTACTTC
. TRBJ2-5 TRBV3-1/TRBV3-2 . CASSQVTSETQYF TGTGCCAGCAGCCAAGTGACATCCGAGACCCAGTACTTC
. TRBJ1-2 TRBV6-5 . CASSYSREDYGYTF TGTGCCAGCAGTTACTCCAGGGAGGACTATGGCTACACCTTC
TRBD1 TRBJ1-2 TRBV18 . CASSPQGAEYGYTF TGTGCCAGCTCACCGCAGGGGGCGGAGTATGGCTACACCTTC
TRBD1 TRBJ1-2 TRBV18 . CASSPRDRGNYGYTF TGTGCCAGCTCACCAAGGGACAGGGGCAATTATGGCTACACCTTC
TRBD2 TRBJ2-2 TRBV9 . CASSVDGRRGTGELFF TGTGCCAGCAGCGTAGACGGGAGGCGGGGCACCGGGGAGCTGTTTTTT
. TRBJ1-2 TRBV28 once CASSFEANYGYTF TGTGCCAGCAGTTTCGAGGCGAACTATGGCTACACCTTC
. TRBJ1-3 TRBV15 . CATSRERRQYGNTIYF TGTGCCACCAGCAGAGAGCGGCGGCAGTATGGAAACACCATATATTTT
. TRBJ1-2 TRBV28 . CASSLVGQGYTF TGTGCCAGCAGTTTAGTGGGGCAAGGCTACACCTTC
TRBD2 TRBJ2-5 TRBV4-2 . CASSGAGGETQYF TGTGCCAGCAGCGGAGCGGGGGGAGAGACCCAGTACTTC
TRBD1 TRBJ1-4 TRBV27 . CASSPRPGTGGREKLFF TGTGCCAGCAGTCCCCGTCCCGGGACAGGGGGCAGGGAAAAACTGTTTTTT
. TRBJ1-1 TRBV7-3 . CASSRQPNTEAFF TGTGCCAGCAGCCGACAGCCGAACACTGAAGCTTTCTTT
TRBD1 TRBJ1-4 TRBV5-1 . CASSLEGASDEKLFF TGCGCCAGCAGCTTGGAGGGGGCGTCGGATGAAAAACTGTTTTTT
TRBD1 TRBJ1-2 TRBV7-2 once CASSGDSHGYTF TGTGCCAGCAGCGGGGACAGCCATGGCTACACCTTC
TRBD1 TRBJ1-1 TRBV19 . CASSIFGQGIPMNTEAFF TGTGCCAGTAGTATATTCGGACAGGGCATACCAATGAACACTGAAGCTTTCTTT
TRBD1 TRBJ2-7 TRBV6-2/TRBV6-3 . CASGSGTGHYEQYF TGTGCCAGCGGTTCCGGGACAGGACACTACGAGCAGTACTTC
. TRBJ1-1 TRBV5-1 . CASSPWAGATNTEAFF TGCGCCAGCAGCCCCTGGGCAGGGGCAACGAACACTGAAGCTTTCTTT
. TRBJ1-6 TRBV11-2 . CASSLEWGVSSPLHF TGTGCCAGCAGCTTAGAATGGGGGGTGAGTTCACCCCTCCACTTT
. TRBJ2-5 TRBV5-6 . CASSLELRDPLWGLYF TGTGCCAGCAGCTTGGAACTTAGGGACCCACTTTGGGGGCTGTACTTC
TRBD1 TRBJ1-1 TRBV7-9 few CASRPSGGNTEAFF TGTGCCAGCAGACCCTCAGGGGGGAACACTGAAGCTTTCTTT
. TRBJ1-3 TRBV19 . CASRRRDGGSPRGNTIYF TGTGCCAGTAGAAGACGGGACGGGGGTAGCCCTAGGGGAAACACCATATATTTT
TRBD1 TRBJ2-3 TRBV7-3 . CASSLTRPGQGTQYF TGTGCCAGCAGCTTGACGCGCCCGGGACAGGGAACGCAGTATTTT
. TRBJ1-5 TRBV6-2/TRBV6-3 . CASSYFEAPSGNQPQHF TGTGCCAGCAGTTACTTCGAGGCCCCGAGTGGCAATCAGCCCCAGCATTTT
. TRBJ1-1 TRBV5-6 . CASSLVVSGGTEAFF TGTGCCAGCAGCTTGGTCGTCTCGGGAGGGACTGAAGCTTTCTTT
. TRBJ1-5 TRBV7-9 . CASSLASVNSNQPQHF TGTGCCAGCAGCTTAGCGTCAGTTAATAGCAATCAGCCCCAGCATTTT
TRBD1 TRBJ1-1 TRBV10-2 . CASRGLTGGGTEAFF TGCGCCAGCAGAGGACTGACAGGGGGCGGCACTGAAGCTTTCTTT
. TRBJ1-1 TRBV6-5 . CASSPAGNTEAFF TGTGCCAGCAGTCCAGCGGGGAACACTGAAGCTTTCTTT
TRBD2 TRBJ2-5 TRBV5-6 . CASSSRTSGGMVRETQYF TGTGCCAGCAGCTCCAGGACTAGCGGGGGGATGGTGAGGGAGACCCAGTACTTC
. TRBJ1-2 TRBV24-1 . CATSDPRGNYGYTF TGTGCCACCAGTGACCCTAGAGGGAACTATGGCTACACCTTC
TRBD1 TRBJ1-2 TRBV27 . CASRGTGRYGYTF TGTGCCAGCAGGGGGACAGGGAGGTATGGCTACACCTTC
. TRBJ1-2 TRBV6-2/TRBV6-3 . CAINYREHNYGYTF TGTGCCATCAATTACAGGGAGCATAACTATGGCTACACCTTC
TRBD2 TRBJ2-1 TRBV9 . CASSVGLLTSGRDNEQFF TGTGCCAGCAGCGTAGGCCTTCTGACTAGCGGGAGGGACAATGAGCAGTTCTTC
. TRBJ1-1 TRBV7-2 few CASSRTRGPTEAFF TGTGCCAGCAGCAGGACGCGCGGGCCCACTGAAGCTTTCTTT
. TRBJ1-5 TRBV30 . CACSGTSNQPQHF TGTGCCTGTTCGGGAACTAGCAATCAGCCCCAGCATTTT
TRBD1 TRBJ2-3 TRBV12-3/TRBV12-4 . CASSPPRTGTQYF TGTGCCAGCAGTCCCCCGAGGACAGGGACGCAGTATTTT
TRBD2 TRBJ2-3 TRBV24-1 . CATSDLGGRAGGVTDTQYF TGTGCCACCAGTGATTTGGGCGGGAGGGCCGGAGGTGTCACAGATACGCAGTATTTT
TRBD1 TRBJ1-5 TRBV27 . CASSTKTGADVKPQHF TGTGCCAGCAGTACCAAGACAGGGGCCGATGTTAAGCCCCAGCATTTT
. TRBJ2-5 TRBV5-1 few CASSLALTSAQETQYF TGCGCCAGCAGCTTGGCCTTGACTTCAGCCCAAGAGACCCAGTACTTC
. TRBJ1-3 TRBV27 once CASSPQYRDSGNTIYF TGTGCCAGCAGTCCCCAATACAGGGACTCTGGAAACACCATATATTTT
TRBD2 TRBJ2-1 TRBV5-6 . CASSEGLAGGSYNEQFF TGTGCCAGCAGCGAAGGACTAGCGGGAGGGTCCTACAATGAGCAGTTCTTC
TRBD1 TRBJ2-7 TRBV19 . CATRSSGQGLGYEQYF TGTGCCACTCGATCAAGCGGACAGGGGCTAGGGTACGAGCAGTACTTC
. TRBJ2-1 TRBV4-3 few CASSQEARSSYNEQFF TGCGCCAGCAGCCAAGAAGCGAGGAGCTCCTACAATGAGCAGTTCTTC
TRBD1 TRBJ1-5 TRBV27 . CASRTDRLGQPQHF TGTGCCAGCAGAACGGACAGGTTGGGTCAGCCCCAGCATTTT